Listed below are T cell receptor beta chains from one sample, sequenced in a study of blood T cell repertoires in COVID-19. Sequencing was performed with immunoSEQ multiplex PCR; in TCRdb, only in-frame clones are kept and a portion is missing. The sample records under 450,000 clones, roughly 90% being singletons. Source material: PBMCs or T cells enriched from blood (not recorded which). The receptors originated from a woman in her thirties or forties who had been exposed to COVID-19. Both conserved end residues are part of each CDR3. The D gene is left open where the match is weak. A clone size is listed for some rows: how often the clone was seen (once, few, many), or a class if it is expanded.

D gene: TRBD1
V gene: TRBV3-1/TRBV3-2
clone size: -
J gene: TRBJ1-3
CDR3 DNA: TGTGCCAGCAGCCAGCGACAGGGTGCTGGAAACACCATATATTTT
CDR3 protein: CASSQRQGAGNTIYF

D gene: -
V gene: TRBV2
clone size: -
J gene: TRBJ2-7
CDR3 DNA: TGTGCCAGCAGTGGCAGGGTTCCCTACGAGCAGTACTTC
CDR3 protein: CASSGRVPYEQYF

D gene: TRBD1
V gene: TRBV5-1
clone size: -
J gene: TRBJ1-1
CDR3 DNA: TGCGCCAGCAGCAGAAGGACAGGGACCATGAACACTGAAGCTTTCTTT
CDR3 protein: CASSRRTGTMNTEAFF

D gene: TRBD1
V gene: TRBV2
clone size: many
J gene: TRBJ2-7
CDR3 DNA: TGTGCCAGCAGTCTGGACAGGGGGGCTACCTACGAGCAGTACTTC
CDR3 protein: CASSLDRGATYEQYF

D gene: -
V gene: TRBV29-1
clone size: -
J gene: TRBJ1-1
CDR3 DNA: TGCAGCGTTACGACAGGACTGAACACTGAAGCTTTCTTT
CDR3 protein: CSVTTGLNTEAFF

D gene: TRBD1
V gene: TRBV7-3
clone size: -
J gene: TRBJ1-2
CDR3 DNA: TGTGCCAGCAGCTTGCTCGACAGGGTCGACTATGGCTACACCTTC
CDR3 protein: CASSLLDRVDYGYTF

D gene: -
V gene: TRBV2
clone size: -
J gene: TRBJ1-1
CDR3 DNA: TGTGCCAGCAGAGAAGAGCTGAACACTGAAGCTTTCTTT
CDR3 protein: CASREELNTEAFF

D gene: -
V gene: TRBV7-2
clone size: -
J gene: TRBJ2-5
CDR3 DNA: TGTGCCAGCAGCTTACCGGCAGGGGAAGAGACCCAGTACTTC
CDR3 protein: CASSLPAGEETQYF

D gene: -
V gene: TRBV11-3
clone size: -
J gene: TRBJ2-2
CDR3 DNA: TGTGCCAGCAGCTTAGGACAGACCACCGGGGAGCTGTTTTTT
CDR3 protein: CASSLGQTTGELFF

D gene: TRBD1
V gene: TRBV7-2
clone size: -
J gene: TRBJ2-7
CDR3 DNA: TGTGCCAGCCATTGGACAACGCCCGGACAGGAGACCCCCTACGAGCAGTACTTC
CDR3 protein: CASHWTTPGQETPYEQYF

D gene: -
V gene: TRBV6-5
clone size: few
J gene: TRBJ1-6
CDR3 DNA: TGTGCCAGCAGTTACTCGAACCGGGAACGATCACCCCTCCACTTT
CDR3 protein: CASSYSNRERSPLHF

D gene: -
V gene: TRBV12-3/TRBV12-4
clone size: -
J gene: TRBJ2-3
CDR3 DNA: TGTGCCAGCACCAAAAGCACAGATACGCAGTATTTT
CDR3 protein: CASTKSTDTQYF

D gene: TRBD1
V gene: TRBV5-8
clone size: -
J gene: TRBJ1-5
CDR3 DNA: TGTGCCACCCAAGCCGGGACAGGGCTTAGCAATCAGCCCCAGCATTTT
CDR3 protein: CATQAGTGLSNQPQHF

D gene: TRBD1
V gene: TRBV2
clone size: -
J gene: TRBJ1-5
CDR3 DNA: TGTGCCAGTAGAGGGGACAGTCAGTATCAGCCCCAGCATTTT
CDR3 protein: CASRGDSQYQPQHF

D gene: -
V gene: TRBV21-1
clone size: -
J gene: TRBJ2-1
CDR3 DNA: TGTGCCAGCAGCAAGCGGGGGACGGTAGAGCAGTTCTTC
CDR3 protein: CASSKRGTVEQFF

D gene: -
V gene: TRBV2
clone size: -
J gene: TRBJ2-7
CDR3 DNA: TGTGCCAGCAATGGACAAGCCTACGAGCAGTACTTC
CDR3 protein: CASNGQAYEQYF

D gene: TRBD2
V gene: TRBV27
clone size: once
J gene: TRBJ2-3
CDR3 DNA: TGTGCCAGCAGTTTCCAGGGGACTAGCGGGACCTACGGTAAGGGTCGAAGCACAGATACGCAGTATTTT
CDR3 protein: CASSFQGTSGTYGKGRSTDTQYF

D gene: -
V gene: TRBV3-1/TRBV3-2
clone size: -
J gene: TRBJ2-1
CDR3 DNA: TGTGCCAGCAGCCAAGTAGGGGGGGGCGGCTACAATGAGCAGTTCTTC
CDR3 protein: CASSQVGGGGYNEQFF

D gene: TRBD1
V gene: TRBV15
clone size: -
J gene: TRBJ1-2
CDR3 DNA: TGTGCCACCAGCCCCAGGCAGGGGGCGAGCTATGGCTACACCTTC
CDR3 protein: CATSPRQGASYGYTF

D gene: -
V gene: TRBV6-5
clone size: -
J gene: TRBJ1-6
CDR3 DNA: TGTGCCAGTAGGGACTCCCCGGATGGGTCACCCCTCCACTTT
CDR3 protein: CASRDSPDGSPLHF

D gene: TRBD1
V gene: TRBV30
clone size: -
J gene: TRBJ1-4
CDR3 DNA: TGTGCCTGGAATACAGGGGTTAATGAAAAACTGTTTTTT
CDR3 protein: CAWNTGVNEKLFF

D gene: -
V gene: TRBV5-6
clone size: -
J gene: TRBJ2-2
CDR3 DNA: TGTGCCAGCAGCTCATCAAGGACAGGGAGGGCCGGGGAGCTGTTTTTT
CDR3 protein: CASSSSRTGRAGELFF

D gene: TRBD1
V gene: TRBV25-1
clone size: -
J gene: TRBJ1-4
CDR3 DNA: TGTGCCAGCAGTTGGGGGACAGGACGAAATGAAAAACTGTTTTTT
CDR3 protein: CASSWGTGRNEKLFF

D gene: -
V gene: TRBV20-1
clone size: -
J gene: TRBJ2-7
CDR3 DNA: TGCAGTGCTAGTGGAGGGGGTTGGGGCGAGCAGTACTTC
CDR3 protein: CSASGGGWGEQYF

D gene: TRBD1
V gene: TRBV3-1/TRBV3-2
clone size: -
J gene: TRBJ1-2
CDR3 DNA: TGTGCCAGCAGCCGCCACTTGACAGGGATCGACTATGGCTACACCTTC
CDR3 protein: CASSRHLTGIDYGYTF

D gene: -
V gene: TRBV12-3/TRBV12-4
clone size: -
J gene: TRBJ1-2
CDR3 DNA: TGTGCCGTACTCGAGGGAGGCTATGGCTACACCTTC
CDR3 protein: CAVLEGGYGYTF

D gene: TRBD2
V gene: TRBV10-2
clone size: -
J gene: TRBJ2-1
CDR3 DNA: TGCGCCAGCAGCGCCTGGGTGGCGGGAGGTAAGGACAATGAGCAGTTCTTC
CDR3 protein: CASSAWVAGGKDNEQFF

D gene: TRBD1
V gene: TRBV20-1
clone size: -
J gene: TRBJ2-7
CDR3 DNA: TGCAGTGCTAGTAGGGTTACCGGGACAGGGCTCGAGCAGTACTTC
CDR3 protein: CSASRVTGTGLEQYF

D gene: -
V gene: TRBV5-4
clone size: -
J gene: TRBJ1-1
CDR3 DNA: TGTGCCAGCAGCCCCGTGGGAGCACCGAACACTGAAGCTTTCTTT
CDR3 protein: CASSPVGAPNTEAFF

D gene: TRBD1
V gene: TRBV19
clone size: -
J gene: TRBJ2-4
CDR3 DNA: TGTGCCAGTAGTAGGGCGGGACAGGGGGCTAAAAACATTCAGTACTTC
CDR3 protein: CASSRAGQGAKNIQYF

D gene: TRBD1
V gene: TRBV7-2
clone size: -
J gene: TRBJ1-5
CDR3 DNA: TGTGCCAGCAGCTTAGCGGACAGGAGCAATCAGCCCCAGCATTTT
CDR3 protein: CASSLADRSNQPQHF

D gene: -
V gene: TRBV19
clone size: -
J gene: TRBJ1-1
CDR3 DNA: TGTGCCAGTAGTATCCGGCGGGGTGGAGCTTTCTTT
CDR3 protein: CASSIRRGGAFF

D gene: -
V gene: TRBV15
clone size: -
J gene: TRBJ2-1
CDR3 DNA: TGTGCCACCAGCACAGAGGCAGGGGCCGGCTACAATGAGCAGTTCTTC
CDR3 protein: CATSTEAGAGYNEQFF

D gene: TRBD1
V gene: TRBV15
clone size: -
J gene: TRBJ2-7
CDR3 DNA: TGTGCCACCAGCAGAGTACAGGGGACCGAGCAGTACTTC
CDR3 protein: CATSRVQGTEQYF

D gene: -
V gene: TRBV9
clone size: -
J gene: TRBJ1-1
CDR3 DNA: TGTGCCAGCAGGCCCGGGGGGGCGGGATCTGAAGCTTTCTTT
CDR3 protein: CASRPGGAGSEAFF

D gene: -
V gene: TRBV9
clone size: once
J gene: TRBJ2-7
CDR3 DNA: TGTGCCAGCAGCGTACAGGAGGGTGCCTACGAGCAGTACTTC
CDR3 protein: CASSVQEGAYEQYF

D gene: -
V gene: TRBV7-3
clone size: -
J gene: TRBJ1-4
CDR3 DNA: TGTGCCAGCAGCCGGGAGGGACGGACTAATGAAAAACTGTTTTTT
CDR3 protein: CASSREGRTNEKLFF

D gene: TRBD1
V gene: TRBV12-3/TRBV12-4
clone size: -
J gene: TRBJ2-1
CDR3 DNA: TGTGCCAGCAGTTTGGGTCAGGGGGATGAGCAGTTCTTC
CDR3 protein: CASSLGQGDEQFF

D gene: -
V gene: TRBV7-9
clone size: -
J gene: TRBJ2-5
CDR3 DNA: TGTGCCAGCAGCTTAGACACACCGGGACAAACAAACTTC
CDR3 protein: CASSLDTPGQTNF

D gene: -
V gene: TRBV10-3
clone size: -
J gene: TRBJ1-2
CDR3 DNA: TGTGCCATCAGTGACTATCCGAACTATGGCTACACCTTC
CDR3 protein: CAISDYPNYGYTF

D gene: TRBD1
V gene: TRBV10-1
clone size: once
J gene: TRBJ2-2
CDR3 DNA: TGCGCCAGCAGTGGCCCCAGGGGGCGAGCCGGGGAGCTGTTTTTT
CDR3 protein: CASSGPRGRAGELFF

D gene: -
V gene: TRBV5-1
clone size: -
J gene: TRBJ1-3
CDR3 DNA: TGCGCCAGCAGCTTTTCATCCGCCGTGACACTCTCTGGAAACACCATATATTTT
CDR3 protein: CASSFSSAVTLSGNTIYF

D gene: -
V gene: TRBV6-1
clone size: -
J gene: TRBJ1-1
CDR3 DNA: TGTGCCAGCAGTGACGGTGGTTTAATCACTGAAGCTTTCTTT
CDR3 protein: CASSDGGLITEAFF

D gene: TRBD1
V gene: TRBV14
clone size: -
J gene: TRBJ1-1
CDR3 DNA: TGTGCCAGCAGCCGACGCACAGGGGCCATCACTGAAGCTTTCTTT
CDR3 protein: CASSRRTGAITEAFF

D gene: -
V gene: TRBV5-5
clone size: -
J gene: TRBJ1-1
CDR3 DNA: TGTGCCAGCAGCCGGGTTCCGATGGGGCTGGACACTGAAGCTTTCTTT
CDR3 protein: CASSRVPMGLDTEAFF

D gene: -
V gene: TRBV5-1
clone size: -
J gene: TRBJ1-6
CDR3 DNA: TGCGCCAGCAGCTTGACTTCTAGTAATTCACCCCTCCACTTT
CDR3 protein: CASSLTSSNSPLHF

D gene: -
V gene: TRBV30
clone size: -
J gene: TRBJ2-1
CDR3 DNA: TGTGCCTGGACCGGGAGCTCCTACAATGAGCAGTTCTTC
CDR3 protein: CAWTGSSYNEQFF

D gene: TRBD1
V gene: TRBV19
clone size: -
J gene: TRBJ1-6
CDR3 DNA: TGTGCCTGTTGGGAGTTTTGGGACAGCCCTTACCCAGATTATAATTCACCCCTCCACTTT
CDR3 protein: CACWEFWDSPYPDYNSPLHF

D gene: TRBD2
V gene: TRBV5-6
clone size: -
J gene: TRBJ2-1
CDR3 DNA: TGTGCCAGCAGCTTGGGACTAGCGGGGGGGCCTGAGAAGAATGAGCAGTTCTTC
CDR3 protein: CASSLGLAGGPEKNEQFF